This TCR beta chain was identified during a study of cytomegalovirus exposure and HLA in healthy donors. Study outcomes and limitations: Presence/absence comparisons presumed near-even sequencing depth among donors.

About this clone: Its antigen remains unknown.

PCR involved 60 Vbeta and 13 Jbeta primers. Clones were read by immunoSEQ multiplex PCR, and TCRdb kept only the in-frame ones, dropping some. The data show approximately 170,000 clones, over 80% seen once. The CDR3 is 15 residues long. V was pared by 0 bases and J by 5 bases, with 3 bases of the junction left unmatched. The germline CDR1 and CDR2 sequences are SGHRS and YFSETQ. This chain connects TRBV5-1 to TRBJ2-7; 12 positions agree with TRBD1. Sequencing was performed on PBMCs. This TCR was recovered from a male donor in good health and CMV-seronegative. The CDR3 loop is CASSLGGQGANEQYF. The CDR3 DNA is TGCGCCAGCAGCTTGGGGGGACAGGGGGCCAACGAGCAGTACTTC.